These T cell receptor beta chains were read from a single sample in a study of cytomegalovirus exposure and HLA in healthy donors. Sequencing was performed with immunoSEQ multiplex PCR; in TCRdb, only in-frame clones are kept and a portion is missing. The sample consists of about 140,000 clones, around 65% of them appearing once. The sequenced material came from PBMCs. The receptors derive from a woman in her sixties or seventies in good health and CMV-seronegative. Both conserved end residues are part of each CDR3. The D gene is left open where the match is weak. Clone size, where shown, is once, few, many, or a class for clones that have expanded.

>TRBV29-1|TRBD2|TRBJ2-3|few
TGCAGCGTAGCTAGCGGGGGCACAGATACGCAGTATTTT
CSVASGGTDTQYF
>TRBV27|TRBD1|TRBJ1-6|few
TGTGCCAGCAGTTTATTTGGGACAGGGAGGGATTCACCCCTCCACTTT
CASSLFGTGRDSPLHF
>TRBV19|TRBD1|TRBJ2-3|few
TGTGCCAGTAGTCCCCGGACAGGGCGCACAGATACGCAGTATTTT
CASSPRTGRTDTQYF
>TRBV25-1|TRBD1|TRBJ2-3|.
TGTGCCAGCAGTGGCCGGGACAGGGGAGCAGATACGCAGTATTTT
CASSGRDRGADTQYF
>TRBV5-4|TRBD2|TRBJ2-1|few
TGTGCCAGCAGCCCGATAAGCGGGAGGGATCACAATGAGCAGTTCTTC
CASSPISGRDHNEQFF
>TRBV27|.|TRBJ2-7|.
TGTGCCAGCAGTTTATTAGGCAGGGTCGACGAGCAGTACTTC
CASSLLGRVDEQYF
>TRBV2|TRBD1|TRBJ2-7|once
TGTGCCAGCGGGGGACAGGGCGGGCACGAGCAGTACTTC
CASGGQGGHEQYF
>TRBV5-8|.|TRBJ2-7|.
TGTGCCAGCAGCTTGGAGGGGGTCCCCTCCTACGAGCAGTACTTC
CASSLEGVPSYEQYF
>TRBV29-1|.|TRBJ2-6|.
TGCAGCGTTGAATCGTCTGGGGCCAACGTCCTGACTTTC
CSVESSGANVLTF
>TRBV19|TRBD1|TRBJ2-2|.
TGTGCCAGTAGTTTAGGGGGGACAGGGAACACCGGGGAGCTGTTTTTT
CASSLGGTGNTGELFF
>TRBV2|TRBD1|TRBJ1-2|.
TGTGCCAGCGGACAGGGTAGAAACTATGGCTACACCTTC
CASGQGRNYGYTF
>TRBV6-5|.|TRBJ2-6|.
TGTGCCAGCAGTTACGACGGGAGCTCTGGGGCCAACGTCCTGACTTTC
CASSYDGSSGANVLTF
>TRBV7-8|TRBD2|TRBJ2-5|once
TGTGCCAGCAGCCTATGGACCGGGACTAGCGGGAGTGTGGGGGAGACCCAGTACTTC
CASSLWTGTSGSVGETQYF
>TRBV15|.|TRBJ2-7|.
TGTGCCACCAGTCTAGGGGGGAGGGTCGGAGCCGAGCAGTACTTC
CATSLGGRVGAEQYF
>TRBV4-2|.|TRBJ2-5|.
TGTGCCAGCAGCCAAGAGACCGGGTTCCTCCAGGAGACCCAGTACTTC
CASSQETGFLQETQYF
>TRBV9|TRBD2|TRBJ2-5|.
TGTGCCAGCAGCATAGGACTAGCAGAAGAGACCCAGTACTTC
CASSIGLAEETQYF
>TRBV9|TRBD2|TRBJ2-5|once
TGTGCCAGCAGCGGTAGCGGGGGGGCCGGGGAGACCCAGTACTTC
CASSGSGGAGETQYF
>TRBV18|TRBD1|TRBJ2-7|few
TGTGCCAGCTCACCTGGACAGGGGGATACCTACGAGCAGTACTTC
CASSPGQGDTYEQYF
>TRBV7-2|TRBD2|TRBJ2-3|.
TGTGCCAGCAGCTCAAAGCGGGACCGCACAGATACGCAGTATTTT
CASSSKRDRTDTQYF
>TRBV7-8|TRBD1|TRBJ1-2|.
TGTGCCAGCAGCTTAGGGGACAGGGGAGGCTACACCTTC
CASSLGDRGGYTF
>TRBV29-1|TRBD1|TRBJ1-2|.
TGCAGCGCCCGGACAGGGGACTATGGCTACACCTTC
CSARTGDYGYTF
>TRBV2|TRBD1|TRBJ1-2|once
TGTGCCAGCAGTGACCCCGGCGACAGGGGAGGCTACACCTTC
CASSDPGDRGGYTF
>TRBV4-3|TRBD2|TRBJ2-2|.
TGCGCCAGCAGCCAAGCGGGAGGACTAACTGGCGGGGAGCTGTTTTTT
CASSQAGGLTGGELFF
>TRBV5-5|.|TRBJ2-1|few
TGTGCCAGCAGCTTGGAGGGGGTCTACGGGAATGAGCAGTTCTTC
CASSLEGVYGNEQFF
>TRBV10-1|TRBD1|TRBJ1-5|.
TGCGCCAGCAGTGCCAACACAGGGGTTAGCAATCAGCCCCAGCATTTT
CASSANTGVSNQPQHF
>TRBV5-1|TRBD1|TRBJ1-4|medium-sized
TGCGCCAGCAGCTCCGGGACAGGGATGTCGGCTAATGAAAAACTGTTTTTT
CASSSGTGMSANEKLFF
>TRBV5-1|.|TRBJ2-1|.
TGCGCCAGCAGCCGCTCCTACAATGAGCAGTTCTTC
CASSRSYNEQFF
>TRBV14|TRBD2|TRBJ2-3|.
TGTGCCAGCAGCCAAGCTCTAGCGGTTTTGGGAGATACGCAGTATTTT
CASSQALAVLGDTQYF
>TRBV12-5|TRBD1|TRBJ2-2|.
TGTGCTAGTGGTTCCTATGTGGACAGGGGACACCGGGGAGCTGTTTTT
CASGSYVDRGHRGAVF
>TRBV2|TRBD1|TRBJ2-6|few
TGTGCCAGCAGTATTCAGGGGGCCGTCTCTGGGGCCAACGTCCTGACTTTC
CASSIQGAVSGANVLTF
>TRBV7-9|.|TRBJ2-7|few
TGTGCCAGCACCGACGTGGGCGGGATGAGCTCCTACGAGCAGTACTTC
CASTDVGGMSSYEQYF
>TRBV28|.|TRBJ1-2|.
TGTGTCACGTTGGCAGGAAAGAATGGCTACACCTTC
CVTLAGKNGYTF
>TRBV5-1|TRBD1|TRBJ2-1|.
TGCGCCAGCAGCCGCCCGGGACAGGTGAATGAGCAGTTCTTC
CASSRPGQVNEQFF
>TRBV12-5|.|TRBJ1-5|.
TGTGCTAGTGCCCCTCTGAGGGGGACCAATCAGCCCCAGCATTTT
CASAPLRGTNQPQHF
>TRBV6-1|TRBD2|TRBJ2-3|few
TGTGCCAGCAGTGAAGCGGCTTGGGGCGGGGGGGGGACAGATACGCAGTATTTT
CASSEAAWGGGGTDTQYF
>TRBV7-9|.|TRBJ2-7|.
TGTGCCAGCAGCCCTAAGCGCCGATATGGCAACGAGCAGTACTTC
CASSPKRRYGNEQYF
>TRBV7-5|.|TRBJ1-2|once
TGTGTCAGAAGCTTTAGTGGGGGGGGGCGCGACTATGGCTACACCTTC
CVRSFSGGGRDYGYTF
>TRBV5-1|.|TRBJ2-1|.
TGCGCCAGCAGCCCCGGGACTGGGTACAATGAGCAGTTCTTC
CASSPGTGYNEQFF
>TRBV6-6|.|TRBJ1-2|.
TGTGCCAGCAGTTATCCGGGATACCCCTATGGCTACACCTTC
CASSYPGYPYGYTF
>TRBV7-7|TRBD2|TRBJ2-3|.
TGTGCTAGCAGCCTTGGGGGCCCACTAGCGGGGACAAGGGAGACGCAGTATTTT
CASSLGGPLAGTRETQYF
>TRBV2|.|TRBJ2-7|.
TGTGCCAGCAGTGACCCGTCCTACGAGCAGTACTTC
CASSDPSYEQYF
>TRBV7-2|.|TRBJ2-7|.
TGTGCCAGCAGCTTACGTGGCGGGGGCTACTACGAGCAGTACTTC
CASSLRGGGYYEQYF
>TRBV11-2|TRBD1|TRBJ2-1|once
TGTGCCAGCAGCTTGACAGGGTCCCGGAATAACAATGAGCAGTTCTTC
CASSLTGSRNNNEQFF
>TRBV27|.|TRBJ2-3|.
TGTGCCAGCAGTTTATCGGTGAGGGAAGATACGCAGTATTTT
CASSLSVREDTQYF
>TRBV19|.|TRBJ2-7|.
TGTGCCAGTAGCCCCCTTTTAGGCGGCACCTACGAGCAGTACTTC
CASSPLLGGTYEQYF
>TRBV19|.|TRBJ1-5|.
TGTGCCAGTAGTCCTTCAATCAAGCCGCCCCAGCATTTT
CASSPSIKPPQHF
>TRBV6-5|.|TRBJ2-7|.
TGTGCCAGCAGTTACTCTGGACCCTCCGGGAACGAGCAGTACTTC
CASSYSGPSGNEQYF
>TRBV6-5|TRBD1|TRBJ1-1|once
TGTGCCAGCAGTTACGGGACAGGGAAAGGTGAAGCTTTCTTT
CASSYGTGKGEAFF
>TRBV7-2|.|TRBJ2-5|.
TGTGCCAGCAGCTTCGGGACGGGAGCACAAGAGACCCAGTACTTC
CASSFGTGAQETQYF
>TRBV2|TRBD1|TRBJ1-1|once
TGTGCCAGCAGTGAACCCAGGGGGTTAACCTTCAACACTGAAGCTTTCTTT
CASSEPRGLTFNTEAFF